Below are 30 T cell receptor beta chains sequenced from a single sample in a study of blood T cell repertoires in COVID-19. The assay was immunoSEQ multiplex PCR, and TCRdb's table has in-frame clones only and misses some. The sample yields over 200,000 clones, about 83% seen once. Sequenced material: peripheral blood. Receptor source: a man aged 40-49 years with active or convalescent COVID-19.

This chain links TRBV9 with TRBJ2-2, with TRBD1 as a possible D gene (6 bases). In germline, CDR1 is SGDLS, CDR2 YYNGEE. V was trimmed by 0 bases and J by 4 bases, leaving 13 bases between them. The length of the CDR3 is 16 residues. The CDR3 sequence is CASSVAAGVGTGELFF. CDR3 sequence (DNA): TGTGCCAGCAGCGTAGCGGCAGGGGTTGGCACCGGGGAGCTGTTTTTT. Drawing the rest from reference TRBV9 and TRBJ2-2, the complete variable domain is DSGVTQTPKHLITATGQRVTLRCSPRSGDLSVYWYQQSLDQGLQFLIQYYNGEERAKGNILERFSAQQFPDLHSELNLSSLELGDSALYFCASSVAAGVGTGELFFGEGSRLTVL.

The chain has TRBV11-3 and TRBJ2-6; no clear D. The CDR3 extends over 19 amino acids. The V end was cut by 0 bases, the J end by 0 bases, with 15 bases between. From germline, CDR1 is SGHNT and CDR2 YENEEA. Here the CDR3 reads CASSLERGPTNSGANVLTF. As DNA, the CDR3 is TGTGCCAGCAGCTTAGAGAGAGGTCCTACCAACTCTGGGGCCAACGTCCTGACTTTC. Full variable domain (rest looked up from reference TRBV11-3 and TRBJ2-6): EAGVVQSPRYKIIEKKQPVAFWCNPISGHNTLYWYLQNLGQGPELLIRYENEEAVDDSQLPKDRFSAERLKGVDSTLKIQPAELGDSAVYLCASSLERGPTNSGANVLTFGAGSRLTVL.

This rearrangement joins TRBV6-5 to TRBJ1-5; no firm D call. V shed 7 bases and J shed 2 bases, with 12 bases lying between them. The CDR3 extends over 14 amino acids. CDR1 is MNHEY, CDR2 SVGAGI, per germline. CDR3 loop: CASKEESGNQPQHF. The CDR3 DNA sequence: TGTGCCAGCAAGGAGGAATCGGGCAATCAGCCCCAGCATTTT.

CDR3 sequence (DNA): TGCGCCAGCAGCTTGGGTCCACAGGGGGAAGGCTACACCTTC. Its translation: CASSLGPQGEGYTF. The chain carries TRBV5-1 and TRBJ1-2; 8 nucleotides line up with TRBD1. V shed 0 bases, J shed 8 bases, and the junction held 6 bases outside the gene matches. Germline loops: CDR1 SGHRS, CDR2 YFSETQ. CDR3 length equals 14 residues.

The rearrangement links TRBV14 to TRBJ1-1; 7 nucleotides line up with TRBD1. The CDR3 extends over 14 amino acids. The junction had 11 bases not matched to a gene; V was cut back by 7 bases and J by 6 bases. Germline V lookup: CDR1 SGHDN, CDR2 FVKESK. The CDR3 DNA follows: TGTGCCAGCACCCAGACGACAGGGACTGCTGAAGCTTTCTTT. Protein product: CASTQTTGTAEAFF.

This chain's CDR3 is CASSRGGPRDEQFF. In DNA, the CDR3 is TGCGCCAGCAGCCGGGGAGGGCCGCGCGATGAGCAGTTCTTC. The chain is built from TRBV5-1 and TRBJ2-1, with 7 nucleotides matching TRBD2. J lost 8 bases, V lost 4 bases, and 9 bases had no gene match. Germline CDR1 SGHRS, CDR2 YFSETQ. CDR3 length: 14 residues.

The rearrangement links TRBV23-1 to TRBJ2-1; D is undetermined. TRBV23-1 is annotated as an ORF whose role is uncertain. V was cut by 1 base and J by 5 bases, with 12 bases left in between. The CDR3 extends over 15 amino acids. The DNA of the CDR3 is TGCGCCAGCAGTCAATATAGCCCTCGGGACAATGAGCAGTTCTTC. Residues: CASSQYSPRDNEQFF.

The CDR3 bases are TGTGCCTGCCGTCACAATGAGCAGTTCTTC. It codes for CACRHNEQFF. V and J are TRBV30 and TRBJ2-1; unclear D gene. The CDR3 extends over 10 amino acids. Trimming stripped 6 bases from V and 5 bases from J, with 5 bases between. Germline V lookup: CDR1 GTSNPN, CDR2 SVGIG (reference sequence).

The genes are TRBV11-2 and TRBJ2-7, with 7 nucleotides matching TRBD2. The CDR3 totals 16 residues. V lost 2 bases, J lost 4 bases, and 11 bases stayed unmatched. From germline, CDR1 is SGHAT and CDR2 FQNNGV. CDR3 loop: CASSLIWGRGEYEQYF. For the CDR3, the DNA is TGTGCCAGCAGCTTAATCTGGGGGAGGGGTGAGTACGAGCAGTACTTC. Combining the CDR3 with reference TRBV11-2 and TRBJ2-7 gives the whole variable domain EAGVAQSPRYKIIEKRQSVAFWCNPISGHATLYWYQQILGQGPKLLIQFQNNGVVDDSQLPKDRFSAERLKGVDSTLKIQPAKLEDSAVYLCASSLIWGRGEYEQYFGPGTRLTVT.

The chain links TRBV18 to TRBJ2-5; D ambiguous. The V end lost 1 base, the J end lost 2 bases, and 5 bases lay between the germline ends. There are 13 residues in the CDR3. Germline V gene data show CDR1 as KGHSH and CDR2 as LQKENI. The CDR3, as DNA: TGTGCCAGCTCACCACAACTACAAGAGACCCAGTACTTC. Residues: CASSPQLQETQYF.

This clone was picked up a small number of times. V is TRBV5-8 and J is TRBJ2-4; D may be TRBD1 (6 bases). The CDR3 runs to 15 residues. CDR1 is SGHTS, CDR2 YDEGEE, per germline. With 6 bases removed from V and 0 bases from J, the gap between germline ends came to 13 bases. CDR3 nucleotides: TGTGCCAGCACCCTGGGGGCGATAGCCAAAAACATTCAGTACTTC. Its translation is CASTLGAIAKNIQYF. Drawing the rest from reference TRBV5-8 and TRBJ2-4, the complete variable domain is EAGVTQSPTHLIKTRGQQATLRCSPISGHTSVYWYQQALGLGLQFLLWYDEGEERNRGNFPPRFSGRQFPNYSSELNVNALELEDSALYLCASTLGAIAKNIQYFGAGTRLSVL.

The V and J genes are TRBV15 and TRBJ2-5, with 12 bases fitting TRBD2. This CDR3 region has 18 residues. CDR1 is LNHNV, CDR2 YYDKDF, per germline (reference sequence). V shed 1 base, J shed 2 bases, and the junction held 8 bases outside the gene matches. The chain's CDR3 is CATSRGLTSGGPQETQYF. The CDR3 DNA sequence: TGTGCCACCAGCAGAGGATTGACTAGCGGGGGTCCACAAGAGACCCAGTACTTC.

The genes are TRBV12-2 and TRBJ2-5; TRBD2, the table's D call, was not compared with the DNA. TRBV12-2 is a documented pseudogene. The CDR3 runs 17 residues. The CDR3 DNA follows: TGTGCAAGTCGCTTAGTATCCCCCAGCGGGGGGCAAGAGACCCAGTACTTC. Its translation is CASRLVSPSGGQETQYF.

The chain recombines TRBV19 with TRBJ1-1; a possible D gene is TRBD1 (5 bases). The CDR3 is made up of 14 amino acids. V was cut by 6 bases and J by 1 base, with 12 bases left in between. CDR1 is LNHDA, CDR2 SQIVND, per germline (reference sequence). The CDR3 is CASRGGVANTEAFF. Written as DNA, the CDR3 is TGTGCCAGTAGGGGGGGAGTCGCGAACACTGAAGCTTTCTTT.

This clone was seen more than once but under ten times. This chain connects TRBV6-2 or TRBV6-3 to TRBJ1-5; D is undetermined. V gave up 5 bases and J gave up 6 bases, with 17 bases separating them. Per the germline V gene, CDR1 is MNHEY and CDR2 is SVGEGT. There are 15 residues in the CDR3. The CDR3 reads CASSTLTTGSQPQHF. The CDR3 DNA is TGTGCCAGCAGTACTCTTACGACGGGGAGTCAGCCCCAGCATTTT.

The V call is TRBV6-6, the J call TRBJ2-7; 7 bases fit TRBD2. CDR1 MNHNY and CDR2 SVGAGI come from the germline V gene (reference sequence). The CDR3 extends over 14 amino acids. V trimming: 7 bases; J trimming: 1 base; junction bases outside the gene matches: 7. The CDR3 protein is CASTNQRDSYEQYF. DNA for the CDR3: TGTGCCAGCACCAACCAGCGGGATTCCTACGAGCAGTACTTC.

For the CDR3, the DNA is TGCGCCAGCAGCTTGGCGGAAAGTGGGGCGGTCTATGGCTACACCTTC. Protein product: CASSLAESGAVYGYTF. The rearrangement uses TRBV5-1 and TRBJ1-2; possibly TRBD1 for D (5 bases). The CDR3 consists of 16 residues. CDR1 is SGHRS, CDR2 YFSETQ, per germline. The V gene lost 0 bases and the J gene lost 4 bases, with 16 bases spanning the gap. Together with reference TRBV5-1 and TRBJ1-2, the CDR3 gives the full variable domain: KAGVTQTPRYLIKTRGQQVTLSCSPISGHRSVSWYQQTPGQGLQFLFEYFSETQRNKGNFPGRFSGRQFSNSRSEMNVSTLELGDSALYLCASSLAESGAVYGYTFGSGTRLTVV.

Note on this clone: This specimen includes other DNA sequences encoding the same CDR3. CDR3 protein: CASSLDRGSTGELFF. DNA of the CDR3: TGCGCCAGCAGCTTGGACAGGGGGAGCACCGGGGAGCTGTTTTTT. This chain joins TRBV5-1 and TRBJ2-2, with 8 positions matching TRBD1. Germline CDR1 reads SGHRS; CDR2 reads YFSETQ. V trimming: 0 bases; J trimming: 4 bases; junction bases outside the gene matches: 2. The CDR3 has 15 residues.

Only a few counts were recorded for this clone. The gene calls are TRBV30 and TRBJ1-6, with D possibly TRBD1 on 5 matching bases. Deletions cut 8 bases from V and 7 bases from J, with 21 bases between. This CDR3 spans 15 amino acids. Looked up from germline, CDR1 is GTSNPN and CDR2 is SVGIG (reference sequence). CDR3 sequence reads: CAGKIGFSGNSPLHF. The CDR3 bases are TGTGCCGGTAAAATCGGTTTTTCAGGGAATTCACCCCTCCACTTT.

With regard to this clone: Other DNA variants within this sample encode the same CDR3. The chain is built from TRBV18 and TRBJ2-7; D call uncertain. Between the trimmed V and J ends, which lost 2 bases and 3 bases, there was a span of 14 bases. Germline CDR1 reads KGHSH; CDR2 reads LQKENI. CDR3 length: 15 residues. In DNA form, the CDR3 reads TGTGCCAGCTCACCATCAGGTACCCCCTACTACGAGCAGTACTTC. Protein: CASSPSGTPYYEQYF.

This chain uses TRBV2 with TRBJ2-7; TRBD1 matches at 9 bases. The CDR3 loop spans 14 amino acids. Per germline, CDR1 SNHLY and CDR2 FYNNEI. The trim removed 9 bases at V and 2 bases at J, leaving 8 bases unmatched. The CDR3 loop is CASRIQGAAYEQYF. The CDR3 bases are TGTGCCAGTAGGATACAGGGGGCCGCCTACGAGCAGTACTTC.

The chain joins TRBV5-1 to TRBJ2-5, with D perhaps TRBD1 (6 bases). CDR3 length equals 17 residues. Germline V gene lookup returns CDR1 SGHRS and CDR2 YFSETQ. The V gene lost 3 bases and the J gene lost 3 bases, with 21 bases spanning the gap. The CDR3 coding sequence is TGCGCCAGCAGCTCCAGACAGGAAGACAGGCGAAAAGAGACCCAGTACTTC. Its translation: CASSSRQEDRRKETQYF.

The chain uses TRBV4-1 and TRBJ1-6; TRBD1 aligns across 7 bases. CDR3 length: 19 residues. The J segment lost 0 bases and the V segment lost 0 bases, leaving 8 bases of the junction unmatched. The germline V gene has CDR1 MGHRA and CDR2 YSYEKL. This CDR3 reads CASSQEPRQGLSYNSPLHF. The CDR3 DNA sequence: TGCGCCAGCAGCCAAGAACCGAGACAGGGCCTCTCCTATAATTCACCCCTCCACTTT.

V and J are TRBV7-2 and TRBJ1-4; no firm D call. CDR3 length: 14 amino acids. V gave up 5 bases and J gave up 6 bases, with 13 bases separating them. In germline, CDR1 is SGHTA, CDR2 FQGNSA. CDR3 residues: CASSKPGWDEKLFF. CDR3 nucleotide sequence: TGTGCCAGCAGCAAGCCGGGATGGGATGAAAAACTGTTTTTT.

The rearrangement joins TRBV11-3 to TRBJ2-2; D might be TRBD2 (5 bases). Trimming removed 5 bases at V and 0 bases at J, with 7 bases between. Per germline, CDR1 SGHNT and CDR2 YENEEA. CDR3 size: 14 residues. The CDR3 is CASSQDSNTGELFF. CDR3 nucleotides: TGTGCCAGCAGCCAGGACTCGAACACCGGGGAGCTGTTTTTT.

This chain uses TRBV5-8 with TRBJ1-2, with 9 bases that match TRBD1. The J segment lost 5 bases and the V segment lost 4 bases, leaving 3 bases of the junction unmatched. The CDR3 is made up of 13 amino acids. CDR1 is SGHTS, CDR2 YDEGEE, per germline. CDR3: CASSDGQGYGYTF. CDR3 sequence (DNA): TGTGCCAGCAGCGACGGACAGGGGTATGGCTACACCTTC. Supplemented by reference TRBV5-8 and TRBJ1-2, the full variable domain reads EAGVTQSPTHLIKTRGQQATLRCSPISGHTSVYWYQQALGLGLQFLLWYDEGEERNRGNFPPRFSGRQFPNYSSELNVNALELEDSALYLCASSDGQGYGYTFGSGTRLTVV.

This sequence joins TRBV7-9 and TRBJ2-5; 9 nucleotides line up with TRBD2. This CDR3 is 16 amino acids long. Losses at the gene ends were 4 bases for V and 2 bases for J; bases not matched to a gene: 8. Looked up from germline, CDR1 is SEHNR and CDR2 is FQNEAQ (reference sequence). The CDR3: CASSWGTSSGQETQYF. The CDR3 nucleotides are TGTGCCAGCAGCTGGGGGACTAGCTCGGGTCAAGAGACCCAGTACTTC.

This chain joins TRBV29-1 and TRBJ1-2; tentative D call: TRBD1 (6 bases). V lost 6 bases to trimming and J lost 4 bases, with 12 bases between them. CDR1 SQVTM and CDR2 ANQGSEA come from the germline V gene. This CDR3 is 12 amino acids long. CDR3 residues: CSVKDSSYGYTF. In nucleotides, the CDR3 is TGCAGCGTAAAGGACAGCTCCTATGGCTACACCTTC.

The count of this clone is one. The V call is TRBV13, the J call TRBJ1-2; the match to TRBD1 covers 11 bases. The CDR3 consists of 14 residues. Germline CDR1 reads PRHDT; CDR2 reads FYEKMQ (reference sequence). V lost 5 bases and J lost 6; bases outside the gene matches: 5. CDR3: CASSPGQGANGYTF. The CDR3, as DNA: TGTGCCAGCAGCCCCGGACAGGGGGCTAATGGCTACACCTTC.

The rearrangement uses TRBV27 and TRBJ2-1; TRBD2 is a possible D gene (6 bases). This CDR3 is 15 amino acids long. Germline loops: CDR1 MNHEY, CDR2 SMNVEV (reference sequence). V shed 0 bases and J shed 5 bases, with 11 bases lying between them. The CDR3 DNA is TGTGCCAGCAGTTTATCTCCCGGGAGTAACAATGAGCAGTTCTTC. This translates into CASSLSPGSNNEQFF.